These 14 T cell receptor beta chains share one sample of origin, sequenced in a study of high-grade serous ovarian cancer treatment subgroups. Tumor samples were taken before definitive surgery or chemotherapy. Sequencing used immunoSEQ multiplex PCR; TCRdb keeps in-frame clones, though not all of them. Here the sample spans about 2,200 clones, 66% being singletons. The specimen was tumor tissue. The source of these receptors is a human donor with high-grade serous ovarian cancer.

This clone has only one observation. V and J are TRBV9 and TRBJ1-2; perhaps TRBD1 as D (6 bases). This CDR3 spans 15 amino acids. CDR1 is SGDLS and CDR2 is YYNGEE in the germline V gene. Trimming stripped 2 bases from V and 2 bases from J, with 13 bases between. CDR3 loop: CASSVADRRNYGYTF. The CDR3 bases are TGTGCCAGCAGCGTTGCGGACAGACGAAACTATGGCTACACCTTC.

This chain connects TRBV10-2 to TRBJ2-2; 12 bases align to TRBD2. Looked up from germline, CDR1 is WSHSY and CDR2 is SAAADI. The CDR3 is 14 residues long. V shed 11 bases, J shed 6 bases, and the junction held 7 bases outside the gene matches. In DNA form, the CDR3 reads TGCGCCTGCCGGACTAGCGGGGATGCCGGGGAGCTGTTTTTT. Translation: CACRTSGDAGELFF.

The chain employs TRBV5-5 and TRBJ2-5; D not resolved. The CDR3 spans 12 residues. The germline V and J ends were trimmed by 0 bases and 5 bases, with 5 bases remaining between them. Germline loops: CDR1 SGHKS, CDR2 YYEKEE (reference sequence). CDR3 nucleotides: TGTGCCAGCAGCTTGGGGGTGGAGACCCAGTACTTC. Protein: CASSLGVETQYF.

This clone was seen once. This sequence joins TRBV27 and TRBJ2-4, with a tentative D call TRBD2 (5 bases). With 3 bases removed from V and 9 bases from J, the gap between germline ends came to 6 bases. The CDR3 contains 11 residues. Looked up from germline, CDR1 is MNHEY and CDR2 is SMNVEV (reference sequence). The CDR3 loop reads CASSFGSIQYF. CDR3 bases: TGTGCCAGCAGTTTTGGGAGCATTCAGTACTTC.

This chain connects TRBV28 to TRBJ2-3; 7 nucleotides match TRBD2. The V and J ends lost 6 bases and 2 bases, in that order; junction bases with no gene match: 8. CDR1 is MDHEN and CDR2 is SYDVKM in the germline V gene. The CDR3 loop spans 15 amino acids. In DNA, the CDR3 is TGTGCCAGCAGCCCTCCTAGCGGACTCACAGATACGCAGTATTTT. The encoded protein is CASSPPSGLTDTQYF. The full variable domain, with the rest looked up from reference TRBV28 and TRBJ2-3, is DVKVTQSSRYLVKRTGEKVFLECVQDMDHENMFWYRQDPGLGLRLIYFSYDVKMKEKGDIPEGYSVSREKKERFSLILESASTNQTSMYLCASSPPSGLTDTQYFGPGTRLTVL.

This rearrangement joins TRBV7-3 to TRBJ2-2; 8 bases fit TRBD2. The CDR3 is 18 amino acids. J was trimmed by 6 bases and V by 2 bases; bases with no gene match: 14. Germline V gene data show CDR1 as SGHTA and CDR2 as FQGTGA. For the CDR3, the DNA is TGTGCCAGCAGCTTATTCGCGCTAGCGGGCGGGCCTTCCGGGGAGCTGTTTTTT. Its protein product is CASSLFALAGGPSGELFF.

This clone was observed a single time. The chain is built from TRBV30 and TRBJ2-7; D is possibly TRBD1 or TRBD2 (5 bases each). CDR1 is GTSNPN, CDR2 SVGIG, per germline (reference sequence). The V and J ends lost 0 bases and 0 bases respectively, with 21 bases between them. This CDR3 comprises 18 residues. The chain's CDR3 is CAWSVLKYGTESSYEQYF. Here the CDR3 DNA reads TGTGCCTGGAGTGTCCTCAAGTACGGGACGGAGAGCTCCTACGAGCAGTACTTC.

The chain carries TRBV6-8 and TRBJ1-1; no definite D call. Germline V gene data show CDR1 as MNHGY and CDR2 as SAAAGT. V was trimmed by 5 bases and J by 0 bases, leaving 10 bases between them. This CDR3 is built from 14 residues. The CDR3 loop reads CASSEPEVNTEAFF. In nucleotides, the CDR3 is TGTGCCAGCAGTGAACCAGAGGTGAACACTGAAGCTTTCTTT.

The chain combines TRBV27 with TRBJ2-2, with 10 bases fitting TRBD1. Trimming took 7 bases from V and 4 from J; bases not matched to a gene: 3. The CDR3 spans 14 residues. Per germline, CDR1 MNHEY and CDR2 SMNVEV (reference sequence). The CDR3 region is CASNGQGGTGELFF. Written as DNA, the CDR3 is TGTGCCAGCAATGGACAGGGGGGCACCGGGGAGCTGTTTTTT.

This clone was observed a single time. CDR3 nucleotides: TGTGCCAGCAGACCGGGACAGAAAACGAACACTGAAGCTTTCTTT. Its protein product is CASRPGQKTNTEAFF. The chain combines TRBV6-6 with TRBJ1-1; 7 bases are a match to TRBD1. Trimming at V came to 6 bases and at J to 1 base, leaving 8 bases not matched to a gene. CDR1 is MNHNY and CDR2 is SVGAGI in the germline V gene (reference sequence). The CDR3 covers 15 residues.

This clone has more than one count but fewer than ten. The chain has TRBV6-5 and TRBJ1-1; the match to TRBD1 covers 7 bases. Germline assignment: CDR1 MNHEY and CDR2 SVGAGI. The CDR3 extends over 14 amino acids. V shed 5 bases, J shed 6 bases, and the junction held 9 bases outside the gene matches. Here the CDR3 reads CASSRKQGWPEAFF. The CDR3 DNA reads TGTGCCAGCAGTCGGAAACAGGGGTGGCCTGAAGCTTTCTTT.

The chain recombines TRBV2 with TRBJ2-1; D is perhaps TRBD1 (6 bases). The V end was cut by 2 bases, the J end by 4 bases, with 15 bases between. Germline-derived CDR1 and CDR2 are SNHLY and FYNNEI. This CDR3 is 16 amino acids long. CDR3 amino acids: CASSERARQVYNEQFF. CDR3 coding DNA: TGTGCCAGCAGTGAAAGGGCACGACAGGTATACAATGAGCAGTTCTTC. Filled out from reference TRBV2 and TRBJ2-1, the complete variable domain reads EPEVTQTPSHQVTQMGQEVILRCVPISNHLYFYWYRQILGQKVEFLVSFYNNEISEKSEIFDDQFSVERPDGSNFTLKIRSTKLEDSAMYFCASSERARQVYNEQFFGPGTRLTVL.

The chain has TRBV5-1 and TRBJ2-2; TRBD1 is a possible D gene (6 bases). This CDR3 has 15 residues. Per the germline V gene, CDR1 is SGHRS and CDR2 is YFSETQ. V dropped 0 bases and J dropped 5 bases, with 11 bases sitting between them. The CDR3 DNA follows: TGCGCCAGCAGCTTGGATACCAGGGGTACCGGGGAGCTGTTTTTT. It specifies CASSLDTRGTGELFF.

V usage is TRBV7-6 and J usage is TRBJ2-5; 9 positions agree with TRBD2. Germline CDR1 is SGHVS and CDR2 is FNYEAQ. The ends lost 5 bases at V and 9 bases at J; junction bases unmatched: 10. The length of the CDR3 is 14 residues. The CDR3 DNA follows: TGTGCCAGCAGCCGGCCAGGACTAGCGTCGGCCCAGTACTTC. The encoded protein is CASSRPGLASAQYF.